This is a list of T cell receptor beta chains from one sample in a study of control samples from healthy donors and cancer patients. Here immunoSEQ multiplex PCR was the method, and the copy in TCRdb shows in-frame clones only, minus some. Among about 28,000 clones listed, about nine tenths were seen once. Sequences were obtained from PBMCs. These receptors came from a man aged 50 to 60 with lung cancer. Both conserved end residues are part of each CDR3. Each record gives: clone size, V gene, D gene, J gene, CDR3 DNA, CDR3 protein. The D gene is left open where the match is weak. Not all rows give a size; the values are once, few, many and, for expanded clones, a class.

-	TRBV7-8	-	TRBJ2-2	TGTGCCAGCAGTTCCCGAGCCGGGGAGCTGTTTTTT	CASSSRAGELFF
few	TRBV6-1	-	TRBJ2-7	TGTGCCAGCAGTGAAGACAGGCTCCTACTCTCCTACGAGCAGTACTTC	CASSEDRLLLSYEQYF
once	TRBV3-1/TRBV3-2	-	TRBJ2-7	TGTGCCAGCAGCCAATGGACAGCCAGCTACGAGCAGTACTTC	CASSQWTASYEQYF
-	TRBV11-3	-	TRBJ1-1	TGTGCCAGCAGCTTCTCAATGTACACTGAAGCTTTCTTT	CASSFSMYTEAFF
-	TRBV5-1	TRBD1	TRBJ2-5	TGCGCCAGCAGCCCCGGGACAGGGGGCCATCAAGAGACCCAGTACTTC	CASSPGTGGHQETQYF
-	TRBV19	-	TRBJ1-5	TGTGCCAGTAGAACGCTAGGGGGGGGCAATCAGCCCCAGCATTTT	CASRTLGGGNQPQHF
-	TRBV6-2/TRBV6-3	-	TRBJ2-7	TGTGCCAGCAGCACCACACTAAACTACGAGCAGTACTTC	CASSTTLNYEQYF
few	TRBV11-2	TRBD1	TRBJ1-2	TGTGCCAGCAGCTTAGGTTTGGGACAGGACATGGTTGGCTACACCTTC	CASSLGLGQDMVGYTF
-	TRBV3-1/TRBV3-2	TRBD1	TRBJ2-7	TGTGCCAGCAGCCATCGGGGACAGGTCCCCTACGAGCAGTACTTC	CASSHRGQVPYEQYF
few	TRBV5-5	-	TRBJ2-5	TGTGCCAGCAGCTCCCCCCGGGGGTCTCAAGAGACCCAGTACTTC	CASSSPRGSQETQYF
-	TRBV4-3	TRBD2	TRBJ2-5	TGCGCCAGCAGCCAGAGCGGGGAACAGACCCAGTACTTC	CASSQSGEQTQYF
-	TRBV7-9	-	TRBJ2-1	TGTGCCAGCAGCTTAGGCCGGGACAAAGGCGAGTTCTTC	CASSLGRDKGEFF
-	TRBV28	-	TRBJ2-5	TGTGCCAGCAGTCTATCACAGGGTAGGGAGACCCAGTACTTC	CASSLSQGRETQYF
-	TRBV23-1	TRBD1	TRBJ1-5	TGCGCCAGCAGACGGGACAGGGGAAGGAGCAATCAGCCCCAGCATTTT	CASRRDRGRSNQPQHF
-	TRBV10-3	TRBD1	TRBJ1-2	TGTGCCATCAGTGAGTCCTTCGGCGGGACAGCCTCTGGCTACACCTTC	CAISESFGGTASGYTF
-	TRBV4-3	-	TRBJ2-6	TGCGCCAGCAGCCCAGGGGCCTCTGGGGCCAACGTCCTGACTTTC	CASSPGASGANVLTF
-	TRBV3-1/TRBV3-2	-	TRBJ2-7	TGTGCCAGCAGCCGCGGGGCAGCCCCCTACGAGCAGTACTTC	CASSRGAAPYEQYF
-	TRBV19	-	TRBJ1-1	TGTGCCAGTAGTCCCAGGGTGGAGAACACTGAAGCTTTCTTT	CASSPRVENTEAFF
-	TRBV6-5	-	TRBJ2-3	TGTGCCAGCGCCAAGGTGGGCAGGACAGATACGCAGTATTTT	CASAKVGRTDTQYF
-	TRBV18	-	TRBJ1-2	TGTGCCAGCGAAGGGGGGAACTATGGCTACACCTTC	CASEGGNYGYTF
-	TRBV27	TRBD1	TRBJ1-1	TGTGCCAGCGGCCCCGACAGGGTCGGAACTGAAGCTTTCTTT	CASGPDRVGTEAFF
-	TRBV19	TRBD1	TRBJ1-2	TGTGCCAGTAGTGTACAGGGGAACTTGGGCTACACCTTC	CASSVQGNLGYTF
-	TRBV28	TRBD1	TRBJ1-6	TGTGCCAGCACGGGACAGAATAATTCACCCCTCCACTTT	CASTGQNNSPLHF
-	TRBV19	-	TRBJ1-1	TGTGCCAGTAGTATAGAGGAGGGGAAGTGGAACACTGAAGCTTTCTTT	CASSIEEGKWNTEAFF
once	TRBV6-5	-	TRBJ1-2	TGTGCCAGCAGTTACTCGGGCCAACTTGATGGCTACACCTTC	CASSYSGQLDGYTF
few	TRBV7-2	-	TRBJ1-1	TGTGCCAGCAGCTTAGGCGACGGCAACACTGAAGCTTTCTTT	CASSLGDGNTEAFF
-	TRBV11-3	-	TRBJ2-3	TGTGCCAGCAGCAAACTTCAGGGGGATACGCAGTATTTT	CASSKLQGDTQYF
-	TRBV7-8	-	TRBJ2-7	TGTGCCAGCAGCCAAGACAGTTCCTACGAGCAGTACTTC	CASSQDSSYEQYF
-	TRBV7-2	TRBD1	TRBJ1-4	TGTGCCAGCAGCGTACAGGGGGCGTTTAGGGAAAAACTGTTTTTT	CASSVQGAFREKLFF
-	TRBV3-1/TRBV3-2	-	TRBJ2-6	TGTGCCACCCTCTCTGGGGCCAACGTCCTGACTTTC	CATLSGANVLTF
-	TRBV7-9	TRBD2	TRBJ2-2	TGTGCCAGCAACACTATTCTCCCCGGGGGGGGAACCGGGGAGCTGTTTTTT	CASNTILPGGGTGELFF
-	TRBV19	TRBD1	TRBJ1-5	TGTGCCAGTAGTGTCTCTACAGGGGAAAATCAGCCCCAGCATTTT	CASSVSTGENQPQHF
-	TRBV30	-	TRBJ1-1	TGTGCCTGGAGTGTAGGCGACTCCACTGAAGCTTTCTTT	CAWSVGDSTEAFF
-	TRBV27	-	TRBJ2-7	TGTGCCAGCAGTTTACCGATTAGAGGCTTCCGCTCCTACGAGCAGTACTTC	CASSLPIRGFRSYEQYF
-	TRBV6-5	-	TRBJ2-1	TGTGCCAGCAGTTACTCACGGGGGAATGAGCAGTTCTTC	CASSYSRGNEQFF
-	TRBV30	-	TRBJ1-1	TGTGCCTGGAGTGTACTCGGGGGGTACACTGAAGCTTTCTTT	CAWSVLGGYTEAFF
-	TRBV11-2	TRBD2	TRBJ2-3	TGTGCCAGCAGCTCGCGGACTAGCGGGGGCCCAGATACGCAGTATTTT	CASSSRTSGGPDTQYF
-	TRBV27	-	TRBJ1-4	TGTGCCAGCGGCTCCGGGGGCCCCGGGCAAAAACTGTTTTTT	CASGSGGPGQKLFF
-	TRBV6-2/TRBV6-3	-	TRBJ2-2	TGTGCCAGCAGTAACATACAGGACGGGGAGCTGTTTTTT	CASSNIQDGELFF
few	TRBV28	-	TRBJ2-7	TGTGCCAGCAGTCTCGGGACACCCTCCTACGAGCAGTACTTC	CASSLGTPSYEQYF
-	TRBV11-1	-	TRBJ2-6	TGTGCCAGCCGTACCCACCGTAGCTCTGGGGCCAACGTCCTGACTTTC	CASRTHRSSGANVLTF
-	TRBV21-1	-	TRBJ1-2	TGTGCCAGCAGCAAACAGGGGCAGGACTATGGCTACACCTTC	CASSKQGQDYGYTF
-	TRBV12-5	TRBD1	TRBJ2-1	TGTGCTAGTGGTCCGTCACAGGGGAATGAGCAGTTCTTC	CASGPSQGNEQFF
-	TRBV15	TRBD1	TRBJ1-1	TGTGCCACCAGCGGAGGACAGGGGGCAAGAATCTCTGAAGCTTTCTTT	CATSGGQGARISEAFF
once	TRBV7-2	-	TRBJ2-5	TGTGCCAGCAGCTTGTCGATTATTGGCGGGGAAGAGACCCAGTACTTC	CASSLSIIGGEETQYF
-	TRBV6-6	TRBD1	TRBJ2-3	TGTGCCAGCAGTTCCCAGGGCGGGACAGGGGTAGATACGCAGTATTTT	CASSSQGGTGVDTQYF
-	TRBV27	-	TRBJ1-3	TGTGCCAGCCATGGGGGGGCTGGAAACACCATATATTTT	CASHGGAGNTIYF
-	TRBV11-3	-	TRBJ2-2	TGTGCCAGCAGCTTGGGGGGCACCGGGGAGCTGTTTTTT	CASSLGGTGELFF
-	TRBV9	-	TRBJ1-3	TGTGCCAGCAGCGTAGCCGCCAAATCTGGAAACACCATATATTTT	CASSVAAKSGNTIYF
few	TRBV7-2	-	TRBJ2-2	TGTGCCAGCAGTACTCGGTCGGGGGAGCTGTTTTTT	CASSTRSGELFF
-	TRBV29-1	TRBD1	TRBJ1-3	TGCAGCGTTGCGGGGGACAGTCCCTCTGGAAACACCATATATTTT	CSVAGDSPSGNTIYF
-	TRBV6-6	TRBD1	TRBJ1-2	TGTGCCAGCAGTCCCGGACAGGGAAGGGGCTACACCTTC	CASSPGQGRGYTF
-	TRBV19	-	TRBJ1-4	TGTGCCAGTAGCGAAAACAGCGAAAAACTGTTTTTT	CASSENSEKLFF
-	TRBV5-1	-	TRBJ1-3	TGCGCCAGCAGCTTGGACAAGGGGACGGGAAACACCATATATTTT	CASSLDKGTGNTIYF
-	TRBV27	TRBD1	TRBJ2-6	TGTGCCAGCAGGTCCACAGGGGGTTCTGCTGGGGCCAACGTCCTGACTTTC	CASRSTGGSAGANVLTF
-	TRBV2	-	TRBJ1-1	TGTGCCAGCAGTGATCAGGCAGCGGGGAACACTGAAGCTTTCTTT	CASSDQAAGNTEAFF
-	TRBV7-2	-	TRBJ2-5	TGTGCCAGCAGCTTACGAGCCAGCGGAGAGACCCAGTACTTC	CASSLRASGETQYF
-	TRBV18	TRBD2	TRBJ2-1	TGTGCCAGCTCACCACCGGGACTAGCGGGGGGGAACGAGCAGTTCTTC	CASSPPGLAGGNEQFF
-	TRBV5-1	-	TRBJ2-2	TGCGCCAGCAGCATCCCCCTGGAGGGAAACACCGGGGAGCTGTTTTTT	CASSIPLEGNTGELFF
-	TRBV7-2	-	TRBJ1-4	TGTGCCAGCAGCTCCGGGCCCATGGGACAAAAACTGTTTTTT	CASSSGPMGQKLFF